Below are 27 T cell receptor beta chains sequenced from a single sample in a study of a mutant IDH1 vaccine in newly diagnosed glioma (dated by TCRdb to 2020 to 2023). These TCRs are of unknown antigen specificity. This sample's time point label indicates: week 47, end of study. Each vaccine dose, consisting of 300 ug of a 20-mer mutant IDH1 peptide in Montanide, was administered subcutaneously with topical imiquimod. Libraries were prepared through the immunoSEQ multiplex PCR assay. In its TCRdb copy, this immuneACCESS table keeps in-frame sequences only and misses some clones. Where compared with another copy, unresolved V genes explain less than half of these, and the others have no known cause. In all, the sample holds around 50,000 clones, and around 85% of those were seen once. The ten biggest clones cover 4.3% of the sample. The specimen comprised PBMCs, sampled from a glioma patient whose treatment included an IDH1 peptide vaccine. These receptors were taken from a woman in her 30s with glioma. Some clones in this sample may be carry-over from other donors' samples.

The chain recombines TRBV18 with TRBJ2-3; D is possibly TRBD2 (5 bases). The CDR3 has 13 residues. CDR1 is KGHSH, CDR2 LQKENI, per germline. V dropped 5 bases and J dropped 3 bases, with 9 bases sitting between them. CDR3 in amino acids: CASSGRDTDTQYF. The CDR3 region has the DNA TGTGCCAGCTCAGGTCGGGATACAGATACGCAGTATTTT.

This clone was seen once. V usage is TRBV19 and J usage is TRBJ2-3, with D perhaps assigned TRBD1 or TRBD2 (7 bases each). With 7 bases removed from V and 2 bases from J, the gap between germline ends came to 16 bases. CDR1 and CDR2 (germline): LNHDA, SQIVND (reference sequence). This CDR3 spans 15 amino acids. In DNA, the CDR3 is TGTGCCAGTACTCGCAGGGGGGGGGACACAGATACGCAGTATTTT. It yields the protein CASTRRGGDTDTQYF.

The V and J genes are TRBV5-6 and TRBJ2-2, with 8 bases identical to TRBD1. Per the germline V gene, CDR1 is SGHDT and CDR2 is YYEEEE. This CDR3 has 16 residues. With 0 bases clipped from V and 4 bases from J, the junction kept 5 bases outside the gene matches. This CDR3 reads CASSLVSGGFTGELFF. For the CDR3, the DNA is TGTGCCAGCAGCTTGGTGTCAGGGGGCTTCACCGGGGAGCTGTTTTTT.

This clone was recorded once. The chain combines TRBV5-8 with TRBJ2-7; D unclear. The CDR3 has 17 residues. V lost 0 bases to trimming and J lost 7 bases, with 23 bases between them. Germline-derived CDR1 and CDR2 are SGHTS and YDEGEE. DNA of the CDR3: TGTGCCAGCAGCTTGGAAGGCCGTTACCAGGCCTCTGAGGAGCAGTACTTC. Amino acids: CASSLEGRYQASEEQYF.

CDR3 region: CATGRALITDTQYF. The CDR3 bases are TGCGCCACAGGGAGGGCTCTAATCACAGATACGCAGTATTTT. This chain links TRBV10-2 with TRBJ2-3, with 7 bases fitting TRBD2. After removal of 10 bases from V and 2 bases from J, the junction contained 9 bases not matched to a gene. The CDR3 spans 14 residues. Germline assignment: CDR1 WSHSY and CDR2 SAAADI.

The genes are TRBV5-1 and TRBJ1-1, with a weak D call TRBD1 (6 bases). V gave up 4 bases and J gave up 4 bases, with 17 bases separating them. Germline V gene data show CDR1 as SGHRS and CDR2 as YFSETQ. CDR3 size: 15 residues. The CDR3 loop reads CASSPGGWGLTEAFF. DNA of the CDR3: TGCGCCAGCAGCCCGGGTGGTTGGGGGCTCACTGAAGCTTTCTTT.

This clone was detected a few times. J is TRBJ1-1 and V is TRBV10-3; D is unresolved. The CDR3 sequence is 13 residues long. Germline CDR1 ENHRY, CDR2 SYGVKD. With 4 bases removed from V and 5 bases from J, the gap between germline ends came to 11 bases. CDR3 loop: CAISGGDGTEAFF. CDR3 in DNA: TGTGCCATCAGTGGCGGGGATGGAACTGAAGCTTTCTTT.

V is TRBV4-1 and J is TRBJ2-7; D is tentatively TRBD1 or TRBD2 (5 bases each). Trimming stripped 4 bases from V and 0 bases from J, with 16 bases between. The CDR3 is 16 residues long. Per germline, CDR1 MGHRA and CDR2 YSYEKL. The DNA of the CDR3 is TGCGCCAGCAGCCCCGATTGGGGGATGTCCTCCTACGAGCAGTACTTC. Amino acid sequence: CASSPDWGMSSYEQYF.

The rearrangement uses TRBV6-4 and TRBJ2-1, with 8 bases aligning to TRBD2. The CDR3 has 15 amino acids. V lost 3 bases to trimming and J lost 9 bases; unmatched junction nucleotides: 10. Germline assignment: CDR1 MRHNA and CDR2 SNTAGT. The DNA for the CDR3 is TGTGCCAGCAGTGAAGGGACTAGAGCGGAGAGTGAGCAGTTCTTC. This codes for CASSEGTRAESEQFF.

The V gene is TRBV18, the J gene TRBJ1-1, with 8 bases identical to TRBD1. The germline V gene encodes CDR1 KGHSH and CDR2 LQKENI. Losses at the gene ends were 3 bases for V and 4 bases for J; bases not matched to a gene: 4. The CDR3 has 14 amino acids. The CDR3 here is CASSPGQVLTEAFF. CDR3 DNA sequence: TGTGCCAGCTCACCGGGACAGGTGCTCACTGAAGCTTTCTTT. The full variable domain, completed using reference TRBV18 and TRBJ1-1, is NAGVMQNPRHLVRRRGQEARLRCSPMKGHSHVYWYRQLPEEGLKFMVYLQKENIIDESGMPKERFSAEFPKEGPSILRIQQVVRGDSAAYFCASSPGQVLTEAFFGQGTRLTVV.

Only one count was recorded for this clone. The CDR3 DNA sequence: TGTGCCTGGAGTGTATCGGGGCGTCACGAGCAGTACTTC. Translated, it gives CAWSVSGRHEQYF. The V call is TRBV30, the J call TRBJ2-7; perhaps D is TRBD1 or TRBD2 (5 bases each). V gave up 0 bases and J gave up 5 bases, with 11 bases separating them. The CDR3 is made up of 13 amino acids. In germline, CDR1 is GTSNPN, CDR2 SVGIG (reference sequence).

The gene calls are TRBV29-1 and TRBJ2-3; 9 nucleotides align to TRBD2. The germline CDR1 and CDR2 sequences are SQVTM and ANQGSEA. This CDR3 contains 14 residues. Germline trimming cut 1 base from V and 5 bases from J; bases unmatched to any gene: 4. This CDR3 is CSVEVGLAVDTQYF. The CDR3 coding sequence is TGCAGCGTTGAAGTGGGACTAGCAGTAGATACGCAGTATTTT.

The chain joins TRBV14 to TRBJ2-7, with 9 bases fitting TRBD1. CDR3 length: 15 amino acids. The V gene's germline CDR1 is SGHDN and CDR2 FVKESK. The V and J ends lost 8 bases and 0 bases, in that order; junction bases with no gene match: 8. DNA for the CDR3: TGTGCCAGCTCTAGGGGGGGACAGGGCTCCTACGAGCAGTACTTC. Its translation: CASSRGGQGSYEQYF. The full variable domain, with the rest looked up from reference TRBV14 and TRBJ2-7, is EAGVTQFPSHSVIEKGQTVTLRCDPISGHDNLYWYRRVMGKEIKFLLHFVKESKQDESGMPNNRFLAERTGGTYSTLKVQPAELEDSGVYFCASSRGGQGSYEQYFGPGTRLTVT.

The chain joins TRBV5-1 to TRBJ1-2; maybe TRBD1 (6 bases). This CDR3 comprises 14 residues. V was pared by 3 bases and J by 1 base, with 10 bases between. CDR1 and CDR2 from the germline V gene are SGHRS and YFSETQ. CDR3 loop: CASSSQGYNYGYTF. Here the CDR3 DNA reads TGCGCCAGCAGCTCACAGGGTTATAACTATGGCTACACCTTC.

This rearrangement joins TRBV27 to TRBJ1-2; TRBD1 agrees at 7 bases. Germline V gives CDR1 MNHEY, CDR2 SMNVEV (reference sequence). This CDR3 is 15 amino acids long. The junction had 12 bases not matched to a gene; V was cut back by 3 bases and J by 8 bases. CDR3 region: CASSFRDSAVRGYTF. The CDR3 DNA is TGTGCCAGCAGTTTCAGGGACAGTGCCGTAAGGGGCTACACCTTC.

This clone has a single count. This chain links TRBV6-5 with TRBJ2-7; TRBD1 agrees at 11 bases. J was trimmed by 2 bases and V by 5 bases; bases with no gene match: 5. The CDR3 sequence is 15 residues long. Germline CDR1 is MNHEY and CDR2 is SVGAGI. DNA for the CDR3: TGTGCCAGCAGTCTCCGGGACAGGGGGACCTACGAGCAGTACTTC. Residues: CASSLRDRGTYEQYF.

The V and J genes are TRBV7-9 and TRBJ2-1, with 10 bases aligning to TRBD2. The CDR3 is made up of 14 amino acids. Germline V gives CDR1 SEHNR, CDR2 FQNEAQ (reference sequence). Trimming cost V 5 bases and J 8 bases; bases outside gene matches: 6. The CDR3 reads CASSPSSGSHEQFF. CDR3 coding DNA: TGTGCCAGCAGCCCCTCTAGCGGGAGCCATGAGCAGTTCTTC.

The V gene is TRBV19, the J gene TRBJ1-5; D ambiguous. Germline CDR1 LNHDA, CDR2 SQIVND (reference sequence). V dropped 1 base and J dropped 6 bases, with 4 bases sitting between them. The CDR3 sequence is 12 residues long. The CDR3 reads CASSIGGQPQHF. The CDR3 bases are TGTGCCAGTAGTATAGGAGGTCAGCCCCAGCATTTT.

The V call is TRBV6-1, the J call TRBJ1-3; 7 nucleotides align to TRBD1. The junction had 10 bases not matched to a gene; V was cut back by 1 base and J by 4 bases. This CDR3 contains 17 residues. Germline V gene data show CDR1 as MNHNS and CDR2 as SASEGT. The CDR3: CASSEVWTGDTGNTIYF. The CDR3, as DNA: TGTGCCAGCAGTGAAGTATGGACAGGAGATACGGGAAACACCATATATTTT.

The chain has TRBV4-1 and TRBJ2-3; no clear D gene. The CDR3 contains 14 residues. V dropped 1 base and J dropped 2 bases, with 7 bases sitting between them. CDR1 and CDR2 from the germline V gene are MGHRA and YSYEKL. The CDR3 loop reads CASSQVSTTDTQYF. The DNA for the CDR3 is TGCGCCAGCAGCCAAGTCTCCACCACAGATACGCAGTATTTT.

This chain joins TRBV5-6 and TRBJ1-1; a possible D gene is TRBD1 (6 bases). The CDR3 length is 12 residues. The germline gives CDR1 SGHDT, CDR2 YYEEEE. V lost 4 bases to trimming and J lost 4 bases, with 8 bases between them. As DNA, the CDR3 is TGTGCCAGCAGCCTGGACAGCACTGAAGCTTTCTTT. This sequence encodes CASSLDSTEAFF.

The rearrangement uses TRBV7-2 and TRBJ2-3, with D uncertain. Germline V lookup: CDR1 SGHTA, CDR2 FQGNSA. The CDR3 has 15 amino acids. V shed 8 bases and J shed 3 bases, with 18 bases lying between them. CDR3 DNA sequence: TGTGCCAGCGCATACCGACCGTACGCAACAGATACGCAGTATTTT. It encodes CASAYRPYATDTQYF.

The rearrangement uses TRBV15 and TRBJ1-5, with 10 nucleotides matching TRBD1. The V gene end was trimmed by 0 bases and the J gene end by 9 bases; junction bases not matched to a gene: 8. The CDR3 runs 16 residues. Germline V gives CDR1 LNHNV, CDR2 YYDKDF (reference sequence). The CDR3 region is CATSREPRDRGSPQHF. CDR3 coding DNA: TGTGCCACCAGCAGAGAACCCCGGGACAGGGGATCGCCCCAGCATTTT.

The V and J genes are TRBV2 and TRBJ1-4; TRBD1 is a possible D gene (6 bases). Per the germline V gene, CDR1 is SNHLY and CDR2 is FYNNEI. The CDR3 covers 12 residues. The V end was cut by 5 bases, the J end by 7 bases, with 8 bases between. CDR3 in amino acids: CASSWGLEKLFF. In nucleotides, the CDR3 is TGTGCCAGCAGTTGGGGGCTTGAAAAACTGTTTTTT.

CDR3 in DNA: TGTGCCAGCAGACTACAGGGGGCTTATTCCGGGGAGCTGTTTTTT. Its translation is CASRLQGAYSGELFF. V and J are TRBV2 and TRBJ2-2; 9 nucleotides line up with TRBD1. This CDR3 is built from 15 residues. The germline V gene encodes CDR1 SNHLY and CDR2 FYNNEI. V gave up 6 bases and J gave up 6 bases; unmatched junction bases: 8.

The chain has TRBV6-5 and TRBJ2-7; possible D gene TRBD2, 6 bases. This CDR3 comprises 15 residues. Looked up from germline, CDR1 is MNHEY and CDR2 is SVGAGI. The germline V and J ends were trimmed by 0 bases and 3 bases, with 12 bases remaining between them. CDR3 nucleotide sequence: TGTGCCAGCAGTTACTCGAATGGAGGGTACTACGAGCAGTACTTC. It specifies CASSYSNGGYYEQYF.

V gene TRBV27 combines with J gene TRBJ2-2; D may be TRBD1 (6 bases). V dropped 2 bases and J dropped 7 bases, with 17 bases sitting between them. Germline-derived CDR1 and CDR2 are MNHEY and SMNVEV (reference sequence). The CDR3 covers 16 residues. The CDR3 protein is CASSLTAGVRNGELFF. The CDR3 DNA reads as TGTGCCAGCAGTTTAACCGCAGGGGTTCGGAACGGGGAGCTGTTTTTT.